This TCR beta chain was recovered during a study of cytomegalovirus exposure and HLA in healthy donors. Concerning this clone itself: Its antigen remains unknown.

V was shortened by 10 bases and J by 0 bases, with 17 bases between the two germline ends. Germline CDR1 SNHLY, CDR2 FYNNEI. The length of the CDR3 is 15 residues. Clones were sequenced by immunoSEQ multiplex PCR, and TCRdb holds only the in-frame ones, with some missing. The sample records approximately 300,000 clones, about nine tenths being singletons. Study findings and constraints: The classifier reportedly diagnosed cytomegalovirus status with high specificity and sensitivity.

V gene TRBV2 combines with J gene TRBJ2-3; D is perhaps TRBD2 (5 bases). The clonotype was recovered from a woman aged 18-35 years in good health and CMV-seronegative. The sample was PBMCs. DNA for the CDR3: TGTGCCACCGCATTTAGACGGACTAGCACAGATACGCAGTATTTT. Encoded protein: CATAFRRTSTDTQYF.